A single sample gave rise to the 14 T cell receptor beta chains below, sequenced in a study of blood T cell repertoires in COVID-19. Clones were read by immunoSEQ multiplex PCR, and TCRdb kept only the in-frame ones, dropping some. Here the sample spans approximately 440,000 clones, approximately 88% being singletons. The sequenced sample was peripheral blood. Receptors originate from a woman between 50 and 59 years old with COVID-19, enrolled during active disease.

This chain links TRBV18 with TRBJ1-2; 7 nucleotides line up with TRBD1. CDR1 and CDR2 (germline): KGHSH, LQKENI. V trimming: 5 bases; J trimming: 8 bases; junction bases outside the gene matches: 11. This CDR3 is built from 14 residues. The CDR3 protein is CASSAQQGSGGYTF. The DNA for the CDR3 is TGTGCCAGCTCAGCCCAACAGGGGAGTGGCGGCTACACCTTC.

The rearrangement joins TRBV9 to TRBJ2-3; D ambiguous. CDR3 length equals 12 residues. V was pared by 0 bases and J by 5 bases, with 4 bases between. The germline CDR1 and CDR2 sequences are SGDLS and YYNGEE. This chain's CDR3 is CASSVAGDTQYF. The CDR3, as DNA: TGTGCCAGCAGCGTAGCGGGAGATACGCAGTATTTT.

The V and J genes are TRBV11-2 and TRBJ2-7; TRBD2 matches 13 bases. CDR1 and CDR2 from the germline V gene are SGHAT and FQNNGV. Trimming removed 5 bases from V and 5 bases from J; junction bases left unmatched: 9. The CDR3 totals 16 residues. CDR3 DNA: TGTGCCAGCAGCCCGAGCGGACTAGCGGGGGTCAACGAGCAGTACTTC. This encodes CASSPSGLAGVNEQYF.

This clone has a handful of counts. CDR3 sequence: CASSVAPGTESPLHF. Here the CDR3 DNA reads TGTGCCAGCAGCGTAGCCCCGGGGACTGAATCACCCCTCCACTTT. This chain links TRBV9 with TRBJ1-6, with a possible D match to TRBD1 (5 bases). The CDR3 covers 15 residues. V was pared by 0 bases and J by 10 bases, with 14 bases between. CDR1 is SGDLS, CDR2 YYNGEE, per germline.

Here the CDR3 reads CASSNGQNTGELFF. For the CDR3, the DNA is TGTGCCAGCAGTAACGGACAGAACACCGGGGAGCTGTTTTTT. The rearrangement joins TRBV6-5 to TRBJ2-2, with D possibly matching TRBD1 (5 bases). Trimming removed 5 bases at V and 1 base at J, with 8 bases between. CDR1 is MNHEY and CDR2 is SVGAGI in the germline V gene. The CDR3 sequence is 14 residues long.

The chain links TRBV6-5 to TRBJ2-3; possible D gene TRBD1, 5 bases. Per germline, CDR1 MNHEY and CDR2 SVGAGI. V lost 6 bases and J 1 base, leaving 14 bases between the germline ends. The CDR3 length is 15 residues. The CDR3 nucleotides are TGTGCCAGCAGCCAAACCGAGACAGGCACAGATACGCAGTATTTT. It codes for CASSQTETGTDTQYF.

This chain links TRBV27 with TRBJ1-2; no clear D. Trimming took 7 bases from V and 5 from J, leaving 8 bases between them. Germline V gene sequence: CDR1 MNHEY, CDR2 SMNVEV (reference sequence). There are 11 residues in the CDR3. CDR3 in amino acids: CASTSGYGYTF. The CDR3 DNA sequence: TGTGCCAGCACCTCGGGGTATGGCTACACCTTC.

CDR3 amino acids: CASSLGDRATYNSPLHF. The CDR3 DNA reads TGTGCCAGCAGCTTAGGGGACAGGGCAACCTATAATTCACCCCTCCACTTT. The V and J genes are TRBV13 and TRBJ1-6; TRBD1 aligns across 8 bases. The ends lost 0 bases at V and 2 bases at J; junction bases unmatched: 3. Per the germline V gene, CDR1 is PRHDT and CDR2 is FYEKMQ (reference sequence). The CDR3 is 17 amino acids.

V gene TRBV29-1 combines with J gene TRBJ2-7; possibly TRBD1 for D (7 bases). With 0 bases removed from V and 3 bases from J, the gap between germline ends came to 15 bases. Germline CDR1 reads SQVTM; CDR2 reads ANQGSEA. CDR3 size: 15 residues. In DNA form, the CDR3 reads TGCAGCGTTGAAGATAGGGGCAGGGGGGACTACGAGCAGTACTTC. It translates to CSVEDRGRGDYEQYF.

The chain uses TRBV27 and TRBJ1-2; 8 bases align to TRBD1. From germline, CDR1 is MNHEY and CDR2 SMNVEV (reference sequence). With V trimmed by 5 bases and J by 7 bases, 6 bases remained unmatched. This CDR3 comprises 13 residues. In nucleotides, the CDR3 is TGTGCCAGCAGTATGACAGGGGTCGGTGGCTACACCTTC. Protein product: CASSMTGVGGYTF.

The chain carries TRBV19 and TRBJ1-1; D not certain. Germline CDR1 LNHDA, CDR2 SQIVND (reference sequence). V lost 7 bases and J 0 bases, leaving 15 bases between the germline ends. The CDR3 is 15 amino acids. The CDR3: CASNSRGLMNTEAFF. In DNA, the CDR3 is TGTGCCAGTAATTCCCGCGGTCTGATGAACACTGAAGCTTTCTTT.

This clone was picked up a small number of times. The chain has TRBV6-5 and TRBJ2-3; D is perhaps TRBD2 (6 bases). Looked up from germline, CDR1 is MNHEY and CDR2 is SVGAGI. The CDR3 has 14 residues. V shed 4 bases and J shed 6 bases, with 14 bases lying between them. The CDR3 DNA follows: TGTGCCAGCAGTTCGAGCGGGCCTTGGGATACGCAGTATTTT. Its protein product is CASSSSGPWDTQYF.

The V call is TRBV10-3, the J call TRBJ2-6, with 7 bases matching TRBD2. Germline V gene lookup returns CDR1 ENHRY and CDR2 SYGVKD. Trimming at V came to 0 bases and at J to 0 bases, leaving 8 bases not matched to a gene. This CDR3 comprises 19 residues. CDR3 protein: CAISESLRREDSGANVLTF. The CDR3 bases are TGTGCCATCAGTGAGTCTTTGAGACGGGAGGACTCTGGGGCCAACGTCCTGACTTTC.

This chain joins TRBV19 and TRBJ1-6; a possible D gene is TRBD1 (6 bases). From germline, CDR1 is LNHDA and CDR2 SQIVND (reference sequence). The CDR3 contains 14 residues. The V end lost 5 bases, the J end lost 4 bases, and 9 bases lay between the germline ends. The CDR3 reads CASSDQGYNSPLHF. The CDR3 coding sequence is TGTGCCAGTAGTGACCAGGGGTATAATTCACCCCTCCACTTT.